Below are 13 T cell receptor beta chains sequenced from a single sample in a study of blood T cell repertoires in COVID-19. Produced via immunoSEQ multiplex PCR; TCRdb's table is partial and in-frame only. The data show approximately 220,000 clones, about 83% seen once. The sequenced sample consisted of peripheral blood. The receptors were sampled from a woman aged 45-60 years with acute or convalescent COVID-19.

This chain uses TRBV18 with TRBJ1-3, with 8 bases fitting TRBD1. Germline-derived CDR1 and CDR2 are KGHSH and LQKENI. The CDR3 totals 14 residues. Germline trimming cut 6 bases from V and 2 bases from J; bases unmatched to any gene: 3. This CDR3 reads CASSQDRAGNTIYF. CDR3 DNA: TGTGCCAGCTCTCAGGACAGGGCTGGAAACACCATATATTTT.

The chain combines TRBV5-1 with TRBJ2-1, with a tentative D call TRBD2 (6 bases). Per germline, CDR1 SGHRS and CDR2 YFSETQ. The V end was cut by 0 bases, the J end by 4 bases, with 8 bases between. The CDR3 covers 14 residues. The CDR3 here is CASSLDGGYNEQFF. CDR3 in DNA: TGCGCCAGCAGCTTGGACGGGGGTTACAATGAGCAGTTCTTC.

The chain combines TRBV6-5 with TRBJ1-6, with 7 bases fitting TRBD1. Losses at the gene ends were 5 bases for V and 5 bases for J; bases not matched to a gene: 3. The CDR3 totals 14 residues. The germline V gene has CDR1 MNHEY and CDR2 SVGAGI. The CDR3 loop reads CASSRDRNNSPLHF. The CDR3 DNA reads as TGTGCCAGCAGTCGGGACAGAAATAATTCACCCCTCCACTTT.

The chain joins TRBV5-1 to TRBJ2-2; 8 nucleotides match TRBD1. After removal of 4 bases from V and 6 bases from J, the junction contained 5 bases not matched to a gene. Germline V gene sequence: CDR1 SGHRS, CDR2 YFSETQ. This CDR3 contains 14 residues. In DNA, the CDR3 is TGCGCCAGCAGCGGAGCCAGGGGGCCCGGGGAGCTGTTTTTT. Protein: CASSGARGPGELFF.

The chain has TRBV6-5 and TRBJ2-2, with D perhaps matching TRBD2 (5 bases). The CDR3 length is 13 residues. Germline V CDR1 and CDR2: MNHEY, SVGAGI. V dropped 6 bases and J dropped 4 bases, with 9 bases sitting between them. This CDR3 is CASSRGSTGELFF. As DNA, the CDR3 is TGTGCCAGCAGCCGTGGGAGCACCGGGGAGCTGTTTTTT.

The chain joins TRBV5-1 to TRBJ2-3; TRBD2 matches 13 bases. Germline loops: CDR1 SGHRS, CDR2 YFSETQ. With V trimmed by 5 bases and J by 1 base, 13 bases remained unmatched. The CDR3 loop spans 19 amino acids. DNA for the CDR3: TGCGCCAGCAGTCAACGAGTTCCGGGACTAGCGGGGCGCACAGATACGCAGTATTTT. Its protein is CASSQRVPGLAGRTDTQYF.

This sequence joins TRBV18 and TRBJ2-7, with 12 bases that match TRBD2. Unmatched junction bases numbered 7, after V lost 3 bases and J lost 4 bases. Germline CDR1 and CDR2: KGHSH and LQKENI. The CDR3 loop spans 16 amino acids. The chain's CDR3 is CASSPQLGTSGYEQYF. The CDR3 DNA reads TGTGCCAGCTCACCCCAACTGGGGACTAGCGGGTACGAGCAGTACTTC.

V and J are TRBV6-5 and TRBJ2-5, with TRBD1 identical over 8 bases. With 6 bases clipped from V and 5 bases from J, the junction kept 11 bases outside the gene matches. Germline CDR1 MNHEY, CDR2 SVGAGI. This CDR3 has 15 amino acids. The CDR3 region has the DNA TGTGCCAGCAGCACCTGGACAGGGATGGGGGAGACCCAGTACTTC. As protein: CASSTWTGMGETQYF.

The chain uses TRBV5-6 and TRBJ2-7; 7 bases are a match to TRBD2. After removal of 2 bases from V and 3 bases from J, the junction contained 5 bases not matched to a gene. Germline V gene data show CDR1 as SGHDT and CDR2 as YYEEEE. CDR3 size: 14 residues. The CDR3 here is CASSFRTSFYEQYF. CDR3 coding DNA: TGTGCCAGCAGCTTCCGGACTAGTTTCTACGAGCAGTACTTC.

This clone has more than one count but fewer than ten. The chain carries TRBV3-1 (or the pseudogene TRBV3-2) and TRBJ1-2, with a possible D match to TRBD1 (5 bases). Trimming left V 1 base short and J 4 bases short, with 13 bases between. Looked up from germline, CDR1 is LGHDT and CDR2 is YNNKEL (reference sequence). The CDR3 consists of 15 residues. The CDR3 loop reads CASSQGGGAVYGYTF. CDR3 in DNA: TGTGCCAGCAGCCAAGGGGGAGGGGCGGTCTATGGCTACACCTTC.

The chain uses TRBV27 and TRBJ1-2; TRBD1 might be the D (6 bases). Trimming left V 5 bases short and J 2 bases short, with 12 bases between. Germline CDR1 MNHEY, CDR2 SMNVEV (reference sequence). The CDR3 length is 14 residues. In DNA, the CDR3 is TGTGCCAGCAGTCTACAGGGAGGGAACTATGGCTACACCTTC. As protein: CASSLQGGNYGYTF.

CDR3 amino acids: CASSRNRGRNYGYTF. CDR3 nucleotide sequence: TGTGCCAGCAGCCGTAACAGGGGGCGGAACTATGGCTACACCTTC. This chain joins TRBV6-5 and TRBJ1-2, with 9 bases identical to TRBD1. This CDR3 spans 15 amino acids. Germline V lookup: CDR1 MNHEY, CDR2 SVGAGI. After removal of 6 bases from V and 2 bases from J, the junction contained 7 bases not matched to a gene.

V and J are TRBV19 and TRBJ2-1, with 7 bases identical to TRBD2. Losses at the gene ends were 7 bases for V and 6 bases for J; bases not matched to a gene: 9. This CDR3 spans 14 amino acids. Germline V CDR1 and CDR2: LNHDA, SQIVND (reference sequence). The CDR3 is CASTRAGVVNEQFF. The CDR3 DNA follows: TGTGCCAGTACTAGGGCGGGAGTGGTCAATGAGCAGTTCTTC.